Following are 8 T cell receptor beta chains from one sample sequenced in a study of Ad26.COV2.S vaccination and SARS-CoV-2 variants. The treatment was: roughly 18 received Ad26.COV2.S at low or high dose, single or two shots; 5 received placebo; per-sample allocation not given. Samples analyzed were those drawn on day 63 after the first vaccine or placebo injection. The table came from immunoSEQ multiplex PCR; TCRdb's copy has only in-frame clones and leaves some out. The table includes hundreds of thousands of clones, roughly 90% detected once. Source: peripheral blood, taken in a trial of Ad26.COV2.S vaccine versus placebo. The source is a person between 18 and 59 years old who received the Ad26.COV2.S COVID-19 vaccine or a placebo.

V usage is TRBV27 and J usage is TRBJ2-5, with 8 bases that match TRBD2. The CDR3 length is 15 residues. CDR1 is MNHEY and CDR2 is SMNVEV in the germline V gene (reference sequence). V shed 5 bases and J 0 bases; nucleotides not matched to a gene: 5. Here the CDR3 DNA reads TGTGCCAGCAGTACAAGCGGGGGCTACCAAGAGACCCAGTACTTC. This translates into CASSTSGGYQETQYF.

This chain links TRBV7-9 with TRBJ2-7, with D unclear. V lost 1 base, J lost 2 bases, and 15 bases lay in between. Germline V lookup: CDR1 SEHNR, CDR2 FQNEAQ (reference sequence). This CDR3 comprises 16 residues. The CDR3 bases are TGTGCCAGCAGCTTAGAACGGACCATTACACCCTACGAGCAGTACTTC. Protein: CASSLERTITPYEQYF.

This clone was counted a single time. The chain carries TRBV21-1 and TRBJ1-6. TRBV21-1 is marked as a pseudogene. CDR3 length: 21 amino acids. CDR3 protein: CASSNTRGVWVQDPYNSPLHF. CDR3 sequence (DNA): TGTGCCAGCAGCAATACCCGGGGCGTATGGGTGCAAGATCCCTATAATTCACCCCTCCACTTT.

CDR3 nucleotide sequence: TGTGCCAGCAGCTTAGGGGGACTCCGGGGCGGGGAGCTGTTTTTT. Translating gives CASSLGGLRGGELFF. V usage is TRBV7-2 and J usage is TRBJ2-2; possibly TRBD2 for D (6 bases). This CDR3 region has 15 residues. Germline-derived CDR1 and CDR2 are SGHTA and FQGNSA. The V end lost 1 base, the J end lost 7 bases, and 13 bases lay between the germline ends.

The V call is TRBV29-1, the J call TRBJ1-1; 9 positions match TRBD1. This CDR3 comprises 14 residues. V was clipped by 0 bases and J by 10 bases; unmatched bases: 9. CDR1 is SQVTM and CDR2 is ANQGSEA in the germline V gene. CDR3 residues: CSVEDGTGNLGAFF. The CDR3 DNA reads as TGCAGCGTTGAAGACGGGACAGGGAATTTGGGAGCTTTCTTT.

V gene TRBV19 combines with J gene TRBJ2-2, with D perhaps matching TRBD2 (6 bases). The CDR3 runs to 13 residues. Germline assignment: CDR1 LNHDA and CDR2 SQIVND (reference sequence). Trimming cost V 9 bases and J 0 bases, with 8 bases left between them. CDR3 loop: CASRDSNTGELFF. The CDR3 region has the DNA TGTGCCAGCCGGGACTCGAACACCGGGGAGCTGTTTTTT.

This sequence joins TRBV4-2 and TRBJ1-2; D ambiguous. Germline lookup yields CDR1 LGHNA and CDR2 YNFKEQ. The CDR3 extends over 15 amino acids. V was trimmed by 4 bases and J by 5 bases, leaving 17 bases between them. The CDR3 DNA reads TGTGCCAGCAGCCTCCGAACGGTGGAGGATTATGGCTACACCTTC. As protein: CASSLRTVEDYGYTF.

The chain recombines TRBV7-2 with TRBJ1-3; TRBD1 matches 7 bases. V trimming: 3 bases; J trimming: 0 bases; junction bases outside the gene matches: 5. Germline V CDR1 and CDR2: SGHTA, FQGNSA. The CDR3 is made up of 16 amino acids. The CDR3 DNA sequence: TGTGCCAGCAGCTTCTGGACAGGCGGCTCTGGAAACACCATATATTTT. Its protein is CASSFWTGGSGNTIYF.